The sequence of this TCR beta chain was determined in a study of blood T cell repertoires in COVID-19. Study-level background: T cells, B-cell-depleted T cells, or PBMCs supplied cDNA or gDNA.

The protocol was immunoSEQ multiplex PCR, while the TCRdb copy is restricted to in-frame clones and leaves out a portion. Among around 190,000 clones listed, about 88% were seen once. The CDR3 totals 13 residues. CDR1 is SGHRS, CDR2 YFSETQ, per germline. The V gene lost 2 bases and the J gene lost 2 bases, with 6 bases spanning the gap. The receptor was isolated from a man aged 18 to 30 who had recovered from COVID-19. The chain has TRBV5-1 and TRBJ2-3, with D unclear. Sequenced material: peripheral blood. For the CDR3, the DNA is TGCGCCAGCAGCTTCTTTATCACAGATACGCAGTATTTT. It encodes CASSFFITDTQYF.